These 25 T cell receptor beta chains originate from one sample sequenced in a study of breast tumors, draining lymph nodes, adjacent tissues. Axillary draining lymph nodes of breast cancer patients supplied the node samples. TCRdb reprocessed the multiplex PCR reads via MiXCR and lists one record per CDR3 protein. The sample contains some 130,000 distinct CDR3 sequences, just under 20% of which appear only once. The sample was axillary lymph node tissue. The receptors stem from a female donor with breast cancer. Some clones in this sample may be carry-over from other donors' samples.

There are many counts of this clonotype. This chain links TRBV24-1 with TRBJ2-3, with 7 positions matching TRBD1. The trim removed 2 bases at V and 0 bases at J, leaving 7 bases unmatched. Germline V gene data show CDR1 as KGHDR and CDR2 as SFDVKD. The CDR3 sequence is 17 residues long. The CDR3 is CATSDWGTEFSTDTQYF. The DNA for the CDR3 is TGTGCCACCAGTGATTGGGGGACAGAGTTTAGCACAGATACGCAGTATTTT.

J is TRBJ1-2 and V is TRBV20-1; 8 positions match TRBD1. The CDR3 totals 13 residues. The junction had 6 bases not matched to a gene; V was cut back by 8 bases and J by 1 base. Germline assignment: CDR1 DFQATT and CDR2 SNEGSKA (reference sequence). The CDR3 here is CSTQGAINYGYTF. The CDR3 bases are TGCAGTACCCAGGGGGCCATTAACTATGGCTACACCTTC.

For this clonotype: One junction end does not reproduce the germline sequence, and a read error may be involved. The V and J genes are TRBV5-4 and TRBJ2-5, with TRBD1 matching over 7 bases. Germline-derived CDR1 and CDR2 are SGHNT and YYREEE (reference sequence). CDR3 length equals 15 residues. This CDR3 is CTSRNRGTRQETQYF. The CDR3 nucleotides read TGTACCAGCAGGAACAGGGGAACCCGCCAAGAGACCCAGTACTTC. The full variable domain, with the rest looked up from reference TRBV5-4 and TRBJ2-5, is ETGVTQSPTHLIKTRGQQVTLRCSSQSGHNTVSWYQQALGQGPQFIFQYYREEENGRGNFPPRFSGLQFPNYSSELNVNALELDDSALYLCTSRNRGTRQETQYFGPGTRLLVL.

The chain uses TRBV7-9 and TRBJ1-1; D unclear. Germline V lookup: CDR1 SEHNR, CDR2 FQNEAQ (reference sequence). Trimming removed 2 bases at V and 0 bases at J, with 4 bases between. The length of the CDR3 is 13 residues. CDR3 nucleotides: TGTGCCAGCAGCTTAACGGTGAACACTGAAGCTTTCTTT. Translated: CASSLTVNTEAFF. Full variable domain (missing parts from reference TRBV7-9 and TRBJ1-1): DTGVSQNPRHKITKRGQNVTFRCDPISEHNRLYWYRQTLGQGPEFLTYFQNEAQLEKSRLLSDRFSAERPKGSFSTLEIQRTEQGDSAMYLCASSLTVNTEAFFGQGTRLTVV.

About this clonotype itself: A much larger clone is a single base away; this may be a read error. This chain links TRBV15 with TRBJ1-5, with D perhaps matching TRBD1 (5 bases). Germline lookup yields CDR1 LNHNV and CDR2 YYDKDF (reference sequence). There are 15 residues in the CDR3. The V and J ends lost 5 bases and 7 bases respectively, with 18 bases between them. DNA for the CDR3: TGTGCCACCAGCGGTGACGGGGGAGGATTGCAGCCCCAGCATTTT. Encoded protein: CATSGDGGGLQPQHF. Combining the CDR3 with reference TRBV15 and TRBJ1-5 gives the whole variable domain DAMVIQNPRYQVTQFGKPVTLSCSQTLNHNVMYWYQQKSSQAPKLLFHYYDKDFNNEADTPDNFQSRRPNTSFCFLDIRSPGLGDTAMYLCATSGDGGGLQPQHFGDGTRLSIL.

This clonotype was seen many times. CDR3 bases: TGTGCCAGCAGTTACTCGGGATCTTTGGATCGGAAAGGAAACACCATATATTTT. As protein: CASSYSGSLDRKGNTIYF. The chain combines TRBV6-6 with TRBJ1-3; D not certain. Germline V CDR1 and CDR2: MNHNY, SVGAGI (reference sequence). The CDR3 has 18 residues. Trimming took off 0 bases at V and 4 bases at J, with 19 bases between the two ends.

This clonotype showed up just a few times. An end of the junction does not agree with germline; a read error may underlie this. V usage is TRBV29-1 and J usage is TRBJ2-1; weak D call: TRBD1 (5 bases). This CDR3 region has 12 residues. Germline V gene data show CDR1 as SQVTM and CDR2 as ANQGSEA. This CDR3 reads CSVSTEINEQSF. Here the CDR3 DNA reads TGCAGCGTTTCGACAGAGATCAATGAGCAGTCCTTC.

This clonotype has ten or more counts. The chain has TRBV5-5 and TRBJ2-3; D is undetermined. The V end lost 0 bases, the J end lost 6 bases, and 11 bases lay between the germline ends. Germline V gene data show CDR1 as SGHKS and CDR2 as YYEKEE (reference sequence). The CDR3 consists of 14 residues. As DNA, the CDR3 is TGTGCCAGCAGCTTGGCCGGCACGCCGGATACGCAGTATTTT. Amino acids: CASSLAGTPDTQYF.

There are many counts of this clonotype. The chain combines TRBV12-3 or TRBV12-4 with TRBJ1-6; unclear D gene. CDR3 length: 14 residues. The V end was cut by 7 bases, the J end by 8 bases, with 15 bases between. The CDR3: CASTRKGVDSPLHF. CDR3 nucleotides: TGTGCCAGCACCCGAAAGGGTGTCGATTCACCCCTCCACTTT.

This clonotype was recorded many times. The rearrangement joins TRBV10-2 to TRBJ2-7; 8 nucleotides align to TRBD1. CDR1 is WSHSY, CDR2 SAAADI, per germline. There are 13 residues in the CDR3. V lost 7 bases and J lost 7; bases outside the gene matches: 9. In DNA, the CDR3 is TGCGCCAGCAAAACAGGGGGAGGTATGGAGCAGTACTTC. This codes for CASKTGGGMEQYF.

This clonotype occurred many times. This rearrangement joins TRBV20-1 to TRBJ1-2; D unclear. The CDR3 spans 11 residues. Germline lookup yields CDR1 DFQATT and CDR2 SNEGSKA (reference sequence). Trimming shortened V by 1 base and J by 4 bases, and 4 bases separated the two germline ends. This CDR3 is CSARAGYGYTF. In nucleotides, the CDR3 is TGCAGTGCTAGAGCAGGCTATGGCTACACCTTC.

In the case of this clonotype: No conserved phenylalanine or tryptophan ends this CDR3, so it is likely a read error. The genes are TRBV12-3 or TRBV12-4 and TRBJ1-2; no reliable D call. V dropped 5 bases and J dropped 7 bases, with 17 bases sitting between them. CDR3 size: 14 residues. For the CDR3, the DNA is TGTGCCAGCAGTCAACGGATAGGGCGTTCTGGCTACACCGTC. It specifies CASSQRIGRSGYTV.

Ten or more counts support this clonotype. J is TRBJ1-2 and V is TRBV5-6; 7 bases map to TRBD1. V was clipped by 4 bases and J by 2 bases; unmatched bases: 5. The CDR3 length is 14 residues. Germline V gene lookup returns CDR1 SGHDT and CDR2 YYEEEE. Here the CDR3 reads CASSPGGRNYGYTF. CDR3 in DNA: TGTGCCAGCAGCCCAGGGGGACGGAACTATGGCTACACCTTC.

As regards this clonotype: The junction departs from germline at one end; a sequencing error may be responsible. The chain uses TRBV29-1 and TRBJ2-2; 9 nucleotides align to TRBD1. The CDR3 has 15 amino acids. Looked up from germline, CDR1 is SQVTM and CDR2 is ANQGSEA. The CDR3 DNA follows: TGCAGCGCAGGACAGGGGAAAATGAACACCGGGGAGCTGTCTTTT. Translating gives CSAGQGKMNTGELSF.

A note on this clonotype: Being one base from a much bigger clone, this may be a read error. This chain links TRBV20-1 with TRBJ2-1; D may be TRBD1 (5 bases). CDR1 and CDR2 from the germline V gene are DFQATT and SNEGSKA (reference sequence). The CDR3 contains 15 residues. In DNA form, the CDR3 reads TGCAGTGCTAGAGATATCCGACAGTCGGACAATGAGCAGCTCTTC. Amino acids: CSARDIRQSDNEQLF.

Concerning this clonotype: This may be a read error: a much more frequent sequence differs by one nucleotide. The V call is TRBV20-1, the J call TRBJ2-1; 11 nucleotides match TRBD2. Per the germline V gene, CDR1 is DFQATT and CDR2 is SNEGSKA (reference sequence). The CDR3 runs to 15 residues. The CDR3 DNA sequence: TGCGGTGTCCGGCCGGGACTAGCGGTCAGTAATGAGCAGTTCTTC. Protein product: CGVRPGLAVSNEQFF.

The chain employs TRBV28 and TRBJ2-1; 10 positions match TRBD2. This CDR3 has 16 amino acids. V dropped 7 bases and J dropped 5; count of bases not matched to a gene: 11. Germline V lookup: CDR1 MDHEN, CDR2 SYDVKM. This CDR3 is CASTPIGLAANNEQFF. In DNA, the CDR3 is TGTGCCAGCACCCCCATCGGACTAGCGGCAAACAATGAGCAGTTCTTC. Full variable domain (rest looked up from reference TRBV28 and TRBJ2-1): DVKVTQSSRYLVKRTGEKVFLECVQDMDHENMFWYRQDPGLGLRLIYFSYDVKMKEKGDIPEGYSVSREKKERFSLILESASTNQTSMYLCASTPIGLAANNEQFFGPGTRLTVL.

This clonotype was counted ten times or more. The rearrangement links TRBV4-1 to TRBJ2-7; either TRBD1 or TRBD2 may supply D (5 bases each). The CDR3 spans 16 residues. From germline, CDR1 is MGHRA and CDR2 YSYEKL. V lost 0 bases and J lost 4, with 16 bases in between. This CDR3 is CASSQDRGAVMYEQYF. For the CDR3, the DNA is TGCGCCAGCAGCCAAGATCGAGGGGCAGTTATGTACGAGCAGTACTTC.

The table lists this clonotype with a few counts. The chain employs TRBV27 and TRBJ2-3, with 11 bases fitting TRBD1. The CDR3 spans 16 residues. Trimming cost V 4 bases and J 5 bases; bases outside gene matches: 8. CDR1 is MNHEY and CDR2 is SMNVEV in the germline V gene (reference sequence). CDR3 region: CASSSAGTGGLDTQYF. DNA of the CDR3: TGTGCCAGCAGTTCCGCCGGGACAGGGGGTTTAGATACGCAGTATTTT.

This clonotype has at least ten counts. V gene TRBV11-2 combines with J gene TRBJ2-5; weak D call: TRBD2 (6 bases). The germline V and J ends were trimmed by 3 bases and 4 bases, with 15 bases remaining between them. The CDR3 totals 15 residues. Germline V gene data show CDR1 as SGHAT and CDR2 as FQNNGV. DNA of the CDR3: TGTGCCAGCAGCTTTGGCGTACGCGGGGTAGAGACCCAGTACTTC. Its translation is CASSFGVRGVETQYF.

This clonotype was seen only a few times. A much larger clonotype is one base distant, so this may be a read error. The chain carries TRBV20-1 and TRBJ2-5; 7 bases are shared with TRBD1. The CDR3 sequence is 13 residues long. Germline-derived CDR1 and CDR2 are DFQATT and SNEGSKA (reference sequence). CDR3 in amino acids: CSARTGAQETQCF. The CDR3 DNA follows: TGCAGTGCTAGAACAGGGGCCCAAGAGACCCAGTGCTTC.

In regard to this clonotype: This sequence may be a read error, since a much larger clone differs from it by one base. The genes are TRBV20-1 and TRBJ1-4; D is possibly TRBD1 (5 bases). V lost 3 bases and J 8 bases, leaving 19 bases between the germline ends. This CDR3 contains 15 residues. Germline-derived CDR1 and CDR2 are DFQATT and SNEGSKA (reference sequence). CDR3 amino acids: CSARDSGQGYEKLFF. Here the CDR3 DNA reads TGCAGTGCTAGGGACTCGGGGCAGGGCTACGAAAAACTGTTTTTT.

This clonotype showed up many times. The chain joins TRBV24-1 to TRBJ2-7, with TRBD2 identical over 7 bases. Germline CDR1 reads KGHDR; CDR2 reads SFDVKD. Trimming took 5 bases from V and 3 from J; bases not matched to a gene: 9. CDR3 size: 15 residues. CDR3 nucleotide sequence: TGTGCCACCAGTGCTTTCGGGGGGTCGGGCTACGAGCAGTACTTC. It encodes CATSAFGGSGYEQYF.

The J gene is TRBJ2-5, the V gene TRBV4-2, with D perhaps matching TRBD2 (7 bases). V was pared by 4 bases and J by 7 bases, with 13 bases between. The V gene's germline CDR1 is LGHNA and CDR2 YNFKEQ. The CDR3 runs 13 residues. The CDR3 sequence is CASSRGGEGTQYF. Written as DNA, the CDR3 is TGTGCCAGCAGCCGAGGGGGGGAGGGGACCCAGTACTTC.

This clonotype was detected a few times. Germline is not matched at one junction end, which may reflect a read error. The rearrangement links TRBV12-3 or TRBV12-4 to TRBJ2-4; D gene ambiguous. The CDR3 runs to 12 residues. The CDR3 reads CASSHTRVTPNF. CDR3 sequence (DNA): TGTGCCAGCAGTCACACACGGGTGACCCCCAACTTC.